The source of this T cell receptor beta chain is a study of shared clonotypes between healthy human individuals. At the level of the study: Contributing individuals were a couple of females and a few males aged 18 to 49. Study results and limitations: A handful of donors showed sharing of 4.5% to 6% of naive CD4 clonotypes. Memory subsets had estimated richness that was generally smaller than that of naive subsets. Among donors, sharing of clonotypes was expected to be affected by sequencing depth.

Trimming removed 7 bases at V and 2 bases at J, with 9 bases between. Germline V gene lookup returns CDR1 LNHDA and CDR2 SQIVND (reference sequence). The CDR3 consists of 12 residues. CD45RO negativity and positive selection for CCR7 defined naive CD8 cells, a population that excluded terminally differentiated effector memory CD45RA+ cells. Concerning this clone itself: The antigen remains unidentified.

Only in-frame clones appear in the TCRdb table, and some are missing; sequencing was by immunoSEQ multiplex PCR. This sample has about 2.1 million clones, with 93% found just once. V is TRBV19 and J is TRBJ2-7, with D maybe TRBD1 (5 bases). The clonotype originates from a man between 18 and 29 years old in good health. Some clones in this sample may be carry-over from other donors' samples. Sequencing was done on a sample of naive CD8+ T cells from PBMCs. The CDR3 region is CASTGQAYEQYF. CDR3 nucleotide sequence: TGTGCCAGTACTGGACAAGCCTACGAGCAGTACTTC.